This TCR beta chain was identified during a study of shared clonotypes between healthy human individuals. As regards this clone: Its target is unknown.

Terminally differentiated effector memory CD45RA+ cells were left out of the naive CD8 fraction, which was CD45RO-negative and positively selected for CCR7. Each donor was a Caucasian adult residing in Nashville, Tennessee. Whole-study findings and limits: Non-shared clonotypes had lower generation probabilities than those shared by all four donors. Sequencing of the sorted subsets was shown by rarefaction to be incomplete despite large depth.

Germline V gene data show CDR1 as MNHEY and CDR2 as SMNVEV (reference sequence). V was trimmed by 1 base and J by 3 bases, leaving 6 bases between them. The CDR3 length is 14 residues. Genomic DNA belonging to each subset was distributed in equal measure over several immunoSEQ plates. Sequenced by immunoSEQ multiplex PCR; TCRdb stores in-frame clones only, minus some. The repertoire includes about 2.1 million clones, about 93% of them detected once, and around 1.8% sits in the top ten. The specimen was naive CD8+ T cells from PBMCs. The chain employs TRBV27 and TRBJ2-2, with D unclear. The receptor comes from a man aged 18 to 29 in good health. Some clones in this sample may be carry-over from other donors' samples. The DNA for the CDR3 is TGTGCCAGCAGTTTATTTCGGTACACCGGGGAGCTGTTTTTT. This translates into CASSLFRYTGELFF.